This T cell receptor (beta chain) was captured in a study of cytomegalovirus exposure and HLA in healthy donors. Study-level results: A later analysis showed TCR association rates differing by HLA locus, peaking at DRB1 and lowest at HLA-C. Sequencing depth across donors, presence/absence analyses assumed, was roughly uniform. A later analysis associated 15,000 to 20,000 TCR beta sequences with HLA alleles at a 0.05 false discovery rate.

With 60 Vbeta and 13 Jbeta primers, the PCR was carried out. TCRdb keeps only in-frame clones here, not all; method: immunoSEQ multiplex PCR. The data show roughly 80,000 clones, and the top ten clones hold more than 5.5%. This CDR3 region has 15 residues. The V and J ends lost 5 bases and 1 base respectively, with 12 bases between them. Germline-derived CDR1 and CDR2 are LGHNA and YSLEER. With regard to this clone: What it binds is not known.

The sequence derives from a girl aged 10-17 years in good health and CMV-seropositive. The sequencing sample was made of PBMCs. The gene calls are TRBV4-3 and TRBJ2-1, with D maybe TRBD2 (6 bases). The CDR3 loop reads CASSGRDSSYNEQFF. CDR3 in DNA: TGCGCCAGCAGCGGGCGGGACTCTTCCTACAATGAGCAGTTCTTC.